One T cell receptor beta chain is described in this entry. This table comes from immunoSEQ multiplex PCR, and its TCRdb copy is limited to in-frame clones, with some not included. The table has fewer than 85,000 clones, 92% seen once. These data are taken from a study of T cell changes during pregnancy in multiple sclerosis. The CDR3 consists of 13 residues. Germline loops: CDR1 MDHEN, CDR2 SYDVKM. V gave up 5 bases and J gave up 4 bases, with 11 bases separating them. The clonotype comes from a female donor in good health, enrolled as a control in a pregnancy study. This sequence joins TRBV28 and TRBJ1-1; unclear D gene. The specimen was peripheral blood, collected in the first trimester of pregnancy. The CDR3 region is CASSGREGTEAFF. In nucleotides, the CDR3 is TGTGCCAGCAGTGGAAGGGAGGGCACTGAAGCTTTCTTT.